The 20 T cell receptor beta chains below come from one sample, sequenced in a study of T cell changes during pregnancy in multiple sclerosis. TCRdb keeps only in-frame clones here, not all; method: immunoSEQ multiplex PCR. The data hold approximately 14,000 clones, with approximately 93% observed a single time. The input for sequencing was peripheral blood, taken in the second trimester of pregnancy. Receptor source: a female donor in good health, enrolled as a control in a pregnancy study.

The genes are TRBV7-9 and TRBJ2-1, with 7 bases that match TRBD2. Per the germline V gene, CDR1 is SEHNR and CDR2 is FQNEAQ (reference sequence). The junction had 13 bases not matched to a gene; V was cut back by 3 bases and J by 8 bases. This CDR3 spans 16 amino acids. The DNA of the CDR3 is TGTGCCAGCAGCTTCAGCGGGGCTTTTCCAGGTCATGAGCAGTTCTTC. Translating it yields CASSFSGAFPGHEQFF.

A single count supports this clone. The chain has TRBV9 and TRBJ2-1; 9 nucleotides match TRBD2. V dropped 3 bases and J dropped 5; count of bases not matched to a gene: 6. CDR1 is SGDLS and CDR2 is YYNGEE in the germline V gene. The CDR3 extends over 15 amino acids. The CDR3 spells CASSAGSGGNNEQFF. CDR3 in DNA: TGTGCCAGCAGCGCGGGAAGCGGGGGGAACAATGAGCAGTTCTTC. The full variable domain, in which reference TRBV9 and TRBJ2-1 provide the parts outside the CDR3, is DSGVTQTPKHLITATGQRVTLRCSPRSGDLSVYWYQQSLDQGLQFLIQYYNGEERAKGNILERFSAQQFPDLHSELNLSSLELGDSALYFCASSAGSGGNNEQFFGPGTRLTVL.

V gene TRBV6-5 combines with J gene TRBJ1-1; tentative D call: TRBD1 (5 bases). The CDR3 has 16 residues. The germline V gene has CDR1 MNHEY and CDR2 SVGAGI. Deletions cut 0 bases from V and 1 base from J, with 12 bases between. CDR3 sequence (DNA): TGTGCCAGCAGTTACTCGACAAAGGGGTGGAACACTGAAGCTTTCTTT. It translates to CASSYSTKGWNTEAFF.

V and J are TRBV9 and TRBJ1-4; TRBD1 might be the D (5 bases). The CDR3 is 14 residues long. V lost 3 bases and J 7 bases, leaving 13 bases between the germline ends. CDR1 is SGDLS and CDR2 is YYNGEE in the germline V gene. CDR3 amino acids: CASSAQGTGEKLFF. The DNA for the CDR3 is TGTGCCAGCAGCGCTCAGGGAACAGGTGAAAAACTGTTTTTT.

This clone showed up just once. V gene TRBV7-8 combines with J gene TRBJ2-2; TRBD2 is a possible D gene (6 bases). Trimming removed 0 bases at V and 5 bases at J, with 13 bases between. CDR1 and CDR2 (germline): SGHVS, FQNEAQ. This CDR3 comprises 16 residues. The CDR3, as DNA: TGTGCCAGCAGCTTAGCTGCTGCGGGACGAACCGGGGAGCTGTTTTTT. As protein: CASSLAAAGRTGELFF.

V and J are TRBV7-6 and TRBJ2-2; 9 bases line up with TRBD1. The CDR3 consists of 15 residues. Germline V lookup: CDR1 SGHVS, CDR2 FNYEAQ. V gave up 3 bases and J gave up 9 bases; unmatched junction bases: 8. The CDR3 coding sequence is TGTGCCAGCAGCTTTGACAGGGGGTCCCCGCGGGAGCTGTTTTTT. As protein: CASSFDRGSPRELFF.

The chain employs TRBV4-1 and TRBJ1-2, with D hard to call. Trimming took off 1 base at V and 1 base at J, with 10 bases between the two ends. This CDR3 has 15 amino acids. Per germline, CDR1 MGHRA and CDR2 YSYEKL. The DNA of the CDR3 is TGCGCCAGCAGCCAAGGGCCGTTAAATAACTATGGCTACACCTTC. The encoded protein is CASSQGPLNNYGYTF.

This clone occurred a few times. This sequence joins TRBV4-3 and TRBJ2-1; TRBD2 aligns across 13 bases. Germline CDR1 and CDR2: LGHNA and YSLEER. The CDR3 is made up of 19 amino acids. With 4 bases clipped from V and 0 bases from J, the junction kept 9 bases outside the gene matches. DNA of the CDR3: TGCGCCAGCAGCCCCTCCGGGACTAGCGGGAAGAGCTCCTACAATGAGCAGTTCTTC. It encodes CASSPSGTSGKSSYNEQFF.

CDR3 sequence reads: CASSPDGGGTEAFF. CDR3 nucleotides: TGCGCCAGCAGCCCGGACGGGGGAGGCACTGAAGCTTTCTTT. The chain recombines TRBV5-1 with TRBJ1-1, with a possible D match to TRBD1 (5 bases). The CDR3 runs to 14 residues. From germline, CDR1 is SGHRS and CDR2 YFSETQ. Trimming pared 4 bases from V and 4 bases from J, leaving 14 bases between.

The rearrangement links TRBV7-9 to TRBJ1-1; 8 bases are shared with TRBD1. CDR3 length: 15 amino acids. The germline V gene has CDR1 SEHNR and CDR2 FQNEAQ (reference sequence). The V gene end was trimmed by 4 bases and the J gene end by 1 base; junction bases not matched to a gene: 5. CDR3 protein: CASSSGDRRNTEAFF. In nucleotides, the CDR3 is TGTGCCAGCAGCTCCGGGGACAGGCGGAACACTGAAGCTTTCTTT.

This chain connects TRBV11-1 to TRBJ1-2; TRBD1 agrees at 8 bases. The J segment lost 0 bases and the V segment lost 5 bases, leaving 5 bases of the junction unmatched. Germline-derived CDR1 and CDR2 are SGHAT and FQDESV (reference sequence). This CDR3 has 15 amino acids. CDR3 DNA sequence: TGTGCCAGCAGCCTTGGACAGGGACCTAACTATGGCTACACCTTC. Residues: CASSLGQGPNYGYTF. Together with reference TRBV11-1 and TRBJ1-2, the CDR3 gives the full variable domain: EAEVAQSPRYKITEKSQAVAFWCDPISGHATLYWYRQILGQGPELLVQFQDESVVDDSQLPKDRFSAERLKGVDSTLKIQPAELGDSAMYLCASSLGQGPNYGYTFGSGTRLTVV.

The J gene is TRBJ1-6, the V gene TRBV5-8, with 7 bases identical to TRBD1. This CDR3 region has 16 residues. Trimming removed 2 bases from V and 2 bases from J; junction bases left unmatched: 4. Germline assignment: CDR1 SGHTS and CDR2 YDEGEE. The CDR3 DNA sequence: TGTGCCAGCAGCTTAGACAGGGCGACCTATAATTCACCCCTCCACTTT. This encodes CASSLDRATYNSPLHF.

The V call is TRBV12-2, the J call TRBJ2-5; TRBD2 is taken as the D call from the table, unchecked against the DNA. TRBV12-2 is a pseudogene locus. The CDR3 sequence is 23 residues long. CDR3 coding DNA: TGTGCAAGTCGCTTAGCGGTTTTTTGCCAGCGGGGGGACTCGGAAGGGCTACAAGAGACCCAGTACTTC. It is translated as CASRLAVFCQRGDSEGLQETQYF.

The V call is TRBV28, the J call TRBJ2-7, with no clear D. The CDR3 sequence is 13 residues long. Germline V gene data show CDR1 as MDHEN and CDR2 as SYDVKM. Trimming stripped 3 bases from V and 6 bases from J, with 12 bases between. CDR3 in DNA: TGTGCCAGCAGTTTCGTCGCTGGCCGCGAGCAGTACTTC. Amino acids: CASSFVAGREQYF.

In this sample, this clone turned up once. J is TRBJ2-1 and V is TRBV2; D uncertain. From germline, CDR1 is SNHLY and CDR2 FYNNEI. Trimming removed 0 bases from V and 6 bases from J, with 9 bases in between. This CDR3 has 14 amino acids. The CDR3 is CASSEAVTGNEQFF. CDR3 in DNA: TGTGCCAGCAGTGAAGCGGTAACCGGCAATGAGCAGTTCTTC. Using reference TRBV2 and TRBJ2-1 for the parts outside the CDR3, the full variable domain is EPEVTQTPSHQVTQMGQEVILRCVPISNHLYFYWYRQILGQKVEFLVSFYNNEISEKSEIFDDQFSVERPDGSNFTLKIRSTKLEDSAMYFCASSEAVTGNEQFFGPGTRLTVL.

The rearrangement uses TRBV27 and TRBJ2-2; a possible D gene is TRBD2 (6 bases). The CDR3 contains 13 residues. In germline, CDR1 is MNHEY, CDR2 SMNVEV (reference sequence). V gave up 1 base and J gave up 6 bases, with 6 bases separating them. Written as DNA, the CDR3 is TGTGCCAGCAGTTTATGGGGGGCCGGGGAGCTGTTTTTT. Its protein is CASSLWGAGELFF.

The J gene is TRBJ2-3, the V gene TRBV13; 9 nucleotides line up with TRBD2. CDR3 size: 16 residues. Germline CDR1 and CDR2: PRHDT and FYEKMQ (reference sequence). V dropped 1 base and J dropped 4; count of bases not matched to a gene: 6. The CDR3 sequence is CASSLESGGPADTQYF. As DNA, the CDR3 is TGTGCCAGCAGCTTAGAGAGCGGGGGGCCGGCAGATACGCAGTATTTT.

This clone came up once. The rearrangement uses TRBV28 and TRBJ2-1, with 7 positions matching TRBD2. The CDR3 runs 15 residues. CDR1 is MDHEN and CDR2 is SYDVKM in the germline V gene. Germline trimming cut 6 bases from V and 5 bases from J; bases unmatched to any gene: 10. DNA of the CDR3: TGTGCCAGCAGGATCGGGGGGACGATTGACAATGAGCAGTTCTTC. Residues: CASRIGGTIDNEQFF.

In its sample, this clone was seen a few times. V usage is TRBV29-1 and J usage is TRBJ1-1; unclear D gene. V was shortened by 5 bases and J by 10 bases, with 14 bases between the two germline ends. Germline V gene lookup returns CDR1 SQVTM and CDR2 ANQGSEA. The CDR3 length is 11 residues. The CDR3 DNA sequence: TGCAGCGTTCAGGTCGGGGTTCGAGCTTTCTTT. Protein sequence: CSVQVGVRAFF. Based on the CDR3 plus reference TRBV29-1 and TRBJ1-1, the full variable domain is SAVISQKPSRDICQRGTSLTIQCQVDSQVTMMFWYRQQPGQSLTLIATANQGSEATYESGFVIDKFPISRPNLTFSTLTVSNMSPEDSSIYLCSVQVGVRAFFGQGTRLTVV.

The chain is built from TRBV29-1 and TRBJ2-2; 10 nucleotides match TRBD2. V shed 5 bases, J shed 6 bases, and the junction held 9 bases outside the gene matches. The CDR3 has 15 amino acids. The germline gives CDR1 SQVTM, CDR2 ANQGSEA. DNA of the CDR3: TGCAGCGTTCTCCCTAGCGGGAGTCCCGCCGGGGAGCTGTTTTTT. This translates into CSVLPSGSPAGELFF.